This T cell receptor beta chain was recovered during a study of blood T cell repertoires in COVID-19. Study overall: Samples came from the United States, Italy and Spain, spanning acute and convalescent COVID-19. T cells, B-cell-depleted T cells, or PBMCs provided the cDNA or gDNA that served as material.

A word on this clone: The identical CDR3 is also encoded by other nucleotide sequences in the sample.

In the original analysis: Counts of nucleated cells, estimated from reference gene primer amplification, were obtained. Using immunoSEQ multiplex PCR, the repertoire was profiled, and TCRdb retains in-frame clones only, with some absent. The V and J calls and clone size come from that table; D and trimming were worked out from the DNA. The sample has about 230,000 clones, approximately 81% seen once; the top ten hold 0.85% to 1%. The ends were cut back, 6 bases at V and 3 bases at J, with 8 bases in the middle. This CDR3 has 12 residues. Germline-derived CDR1 and CDR2 are LGHNA and YNFKEQ. The sequenced sample consisted of peripheral blood. This chain links TRBV4-2 with TRBJ1-2; no reliable D call. This TCR came from a man aged 35-49 years with acute or convalescent COVID-19. The CDR3, as DNA: TGTGCCAGCAGTCGGGGTGACTATGGCTACACCTTC. Its protein product is CASSRGDYGYTF.